The rows below give T cell receptor beta chains drawn from one sample of a study of vaccination effects on CD4 cells after COVID-19. Assay used: immunoSEQ multiplex PCR; TCRdb lists only in-frame clones, some missing. This sample yields 25,000 to 35,000 clones, of which 55% to 75% are seen a single time; 25% to 30% belongs to the top ten. These receptors lack a known antigen. The source material was CD4+ T cells from PBMCs cultured with a peptide pool, sampled before COVID-19 vaccination. The receptors were sampled from a human donor who had a prior SARS-CoV-2 infection. The CDR3 runs from the conserved cysteine through the conserved F or W. The order of the fields is J gene, V gene, clone size, D gene, CDR3 DNA, CDR3 protein. D genes are given only for firm matches. The size of a clone is reported for some rows only, either as once, few or many, or as a class for expanded clones.

>TRBJ2-1|TRBV24-1|NA|TRBD2
TGTGCCACCGAGCGGGAGAGTCCCAATGAGCAGTTCTTC
CATERESPNEQFF
>TRBJ1-4|TRBV18|NA|TRBD1
TGTGCCAGCTCACCACGACAGGGGGCTAATGAAAAACTGTTTTTT
CASSPRQGANEKLFF
>TRBJ1-1|TRBV7-9|NA|NA
TGTGCCAGCAGCTTACACAATAATGCCAACACTGAAGCTTTCTTT
CASSLHNNANTEAFF
>TRBJ2-1|TRBV15|NA|NA
TGTGCCACCAGCAGAGATGTGTTCAATGAGCAGTTCTTC
CATSRDVFNEQFF
>TRBJ1-3|TRBV10-3|NA|NA
TGTGCCATCAGTGAGACATCGGGAAACACCATATATTTT
CAISETSGNTIYF
>TRBJ1-1|TRBV10-3|NA|NA
TGTGCCATCAGTGAGCCCGTCGGGGAGAACACTGAAGCTTTCTTT
CAISEPVGENTEAFF
>TRBJ2-1|TRBV5-6|NA|NA
TGTGCCAGCAGCTTGGGGTGGCGGCTCAATGAGCAGTTCTTC
CASSLGWRLNEQFF
>TRBJ2-7|TRBV18|few|TRBD1
TGTGCCAGCTCACAAGGACAGGAAGAGCAGTACTTC
CASSQGQEEQYF
>TRBJ2-1|TRBV20-1|few|NA
TGCAGTGCAATCGGGAGAGGTGAGCAGTTCTTC
CSAIGRGEQFF
>TRBJ1-6|TRBV25-1|NA|NA
TGTGCCAGCAGTGAGCGCAGGGGATCCTATAATTCACCCCTCCACTTT
CASSERRGSYNSPLHF
>TRBJ1-1|TRBV9|NA|NA
TGTGCCAGCAGCTTAAGATTGAACACTGAAGCTTTCTTT
CASSLRLNTEAFF
>TRBJ1-1|TRBV11-1|NA|NA
TGTGCCAGCGGGCAAAATCCAGAAGAAGCTTTCTTT
CASGQNPEEAFF
>TRBJ1-2|TRBV5-1|NA|NA
TGCGCCAGCAGCTTAGGCGGAATTGGGGGCTACACCTTC
CASSLGGIGGYTF
>TRBJ1-2|TRBV27|NA|NA
TGTGCCAGCAGTTTACGCCCAGGACAGCGCCCTAACTATGGCTACACCTTC
CASSLRPGQRPNYGYTF
>TRBJ2-1|TRBV7-3|few|NA
TGTGCCAGCAGCTTAAGCGGCGGGCAGGGCCGAGAGCAGTTCTTC
CASSLSGGQGREQFF
>TRBJ2-7|TRBV11-2|NA|NA
TGTGCCAGCAGCTTATCGCCCACAGCCTACGAGCAGTACTTC
CASSLSPTAYEQYF
>TRBJ1-1|TRBV19|NA|NA
TGTGCCTCATCAGAGGGGGGGCTGCTGGCTTTCTTT
CASSEGGLLAFF
>TRBJ2-7|TRBV3-1/TRBV3-2|NA|NA
TGTGCCAGCAGCCAAGAGTTCATTGGACTGTGCTACGAGCAGTACTTC
CASSQEFIGLCYEQYF
>TRBJ2-6|TRBV24-1|NA|NA
TGTGCCACCAGTGACCCGCGTCGCTCTGGGGCCAACGTCCTGACTTTC
CATSDPRRSGANVLTF
>TRBJ2-5|TRBV5-4|NA|TRBD1
TGTGCCAGCAGTTCCGGGACAGCCCAAGAGACCCAGTACTTC
CASSSGTAQETQYF
>TRBJ1-1|TRBV5-1|NA|NA
TGCGCCAGCAGCTCCGGCCCGCGCGACTTGAACACTGAAGCTTTCTTT
CASSSGPRDLNTEAFF
>TRBJ1-5|TRBV2|few|NA
TGTGCCAGCAAAGAGGGCGCAGGCAGCAATCAGCCCCAGCATTTT
CASKEGAGSNQPQHF
>TRBJ2-7|TRBV3-1/TRBV3-2|NA|NA
TGTGCCAGCAGCCACGCCCCGGGCTCCCGCTCCTACGAGCAGTACTTC
CASSHAPGSRSYEQYF
>TRBJ1-2|TRBV6-2/TRBV6-3|few|TRBD1
TGTGCCAGCAGTTACGTCCCCAGGGGGGATGGCTACACCTTC
CASSYVPRGDGYTF
>TRBJ2-3|TRBV20-1|NA|TRBD2
TGCAGTGCTAGTCCCCCCAGCGGGAGAACCGGGGATACGCAGTATTTT
CSASPPSGRTGDTQYF
>TRBJ2-2|TRBV12-5|NA|TRBD2
TGTGCTAGTGGTTTGGGGGGGGGCGGGGAGCTGTTTTTT
CASGLGGGGELFF
>TRBJ1-1|TRBV5-4|NA|NA
TGTGCCAGCAGCTTGGGGCTGATGAACACTGAAGCTTTCTTT
CASSLGLMNTEAFF
>TRBJ2-3|TRBV28|NA|NA
TGTGCCAGCGTATCCGGGGGCGATGGCACAGATACGCAGTATTTT
CASVSGGDGTDTQYF
>TRBJ2-7|TRBV18|once|TRBD2
TGTGCCAGCTCACCGGGACTAGCGGGAACCGCCGAGCAGTACTTC
CASSPGLAGTAEQYF
>TRBJ2-3|TRBV5-1|few|TRBD2
TGCGCCAGCAGCTCATCCGGGACTAGCGGGAGGACCTTCTCCCCAGATACGCAGTATTTT
CASSSSGTSGRTFSPDTQYF
>TRBJ2-6|TRBV5-4|NA|NA
TGTGCCAGCAGCCCAGGGACGCCTGGGGCCAACGTCCTGACTTTC
CASSPGTPGANVLTF
>TRBJ1-2|TRBV9|NA|NA
TGTGCCAGCAGCCCAAGTGTGGCGGAGAGCTATGGCTACACCTTC
CASSPSVAESYGYTF
>TRBJ1-5|TRBV1|NA|NA
TGCACCAGCAGCCAAGATTTTCAGGGTGGCAATCAGCCCCAGCATTTT
CTSSQDFQGGNQPQHF
>TRBJ2-7|TRBV7-2|few|NA
TGTGCCAGCAGCACAAATTACTTGTACGAGCAGTACTTC
CASSTNYLYEQYF
>TRBJ2-2|TRBV7-3|NA|TRBD1
TGTGCCAGCAGCTTAACCACCACAGGGGCGGGGGAGCTGTTTTTT
CASSLTTTGAGELFF
>TRBJ1-5|TRBV6-5|NA|TRBD1
TGTGCCACTCAATTGGACAGGGTAAGGGCCCAGCATTTT
CATQLDRVRAQHF
>TRBJ2-7|TRBV30|few|TRBD2
TGTGCCTGGAGTGGTCTAGCGGGGTTGCAGTACTTC
CAWSGLAGLQYF